This T cell receptor beta chain is drawn from a study of response to subunit inactivated influenza vaccine. Study outcomes and limitations: Only a handful of new T cells, the authors suggested, are recruited with each seasonal influenza vaccination.

In the case of this clonotype: Its matching antigen is unknown.

TCRdb called the RT-PCR reads again in MiXCR, with one record for every CDR3 protein. The table includes fewer than 750,000 distinct CDR3 sequences, 12% to 15% detected once. The TCR sequence derives from a man aged 50 to 60 who received an inactivated influenza vaccine. Material: PBMCs from blood, obtained approximately 13 days after vaccination.

In nucleotides, the CDR3 is TGTGCCAGCTCACCCAGGGGGCGCGGGGAAAAACTGTTTTTT. Translating gives CASSPRGRGEKLFF. This rearrangement joins TRBV18 to TRBJ1-4; TRBD1 matches 8 bases. The V gene's germline CDR1 is KGHSH and CDR2 LQKENI. V shed 3 bases and J 8 bases; nucleotides not matched to a gene: 5. This CDR3 is built from 14 residues.